This T cell receptor beta chain comes out of a study of a mutant IDH1 vaccine in newly diagnosed glioma. V was pared by 2 bases and J by 1 base, with 5 bases between. The CDR3 covers 13 residues. CDR1 and CDR2 from the germline V gene are SNHLY and FYNNEI. The time point here: week 11, during vaccination. Doses consisted of 300 ug of mutant IDH1 20-mer peptide each, paired with topical imiquimod. Sequenced by immunoSEQ multiplex PCR; TCRdb stores in-frame clones only, minus some. This sample yields tens of thousands of clones, of which approximately 84% are seen a single time; about 3.8% belongs to the top ten. This clone was counted only a few times. Its antigen is undetermined.

The V call is TRBV2, the J call TRBJ1-1, with D hard to call. This TCR was sampled from a man aged 25-40 years with glioma. The sample here was PBMCs, taken from a glioma patient whose treatment included an IDH1 peptide vaccine. CDR3 sequence reads: CASSELRNTEAFF. The CDR3 coding sequence is TGTGCCAGCAGTGAATTGCGGAACACTGAAGCTTTCTTT.